A single sample gave rise to the 25 T cell receptor beta chains below, sequenced in a study of blood T cell repertoires in COVID-19. Method: immunoSEQ multiplex PCR; TCRdb's copy keeps in-frame clones and lacks some. The repertoire consists of around 220,000 clones, with 84% occurring once and the leading ten covering approximately 7.3%. Sequenced: PBMCs or T cells enriched from blood (not recorded which). The source is a woman aged 35 to 49 who had recovered from COVID-19.

This clone was counted once. The chain combines TRBV5-1 with TRBJ1-1, with D possibly matching TRBD1 (6 bases). V was trimmed by 4 bases and J by 8 bases, leaving 12 bases between them. CDR1 is SGHRS, CDR2 YFSETQ, per germline. The CDR3 runs 12 residues. CDR3 DNA: TGCGCCAGCAGCCCAGGACAGAGAGAAGCTTTCTTT. Translating it yields CASSPGQREAFF.

The rearrangement links TRBV6-2 or TRBV6-3 to TRBJ2-7, with D perhaps TRBD1 (6 bases). Trimming removed 2 bases from V and 6 bases from J, with 11 bases in between. The germline gives CDR1 MNHEY, CDR2 SVGEGT. The CDR3 is 13 residues long. The CDR3 bases are TGTGCCAGCAGTTACCCACAGGGCTCCGAGCAGTACGTC. Translated: CASSYPQGSEQYV.

V and J are TRBV25-1 and TRBJ2-1; D possibly corresponds to TRBD1 (6 bases). The CDR3 extends over 15 amino acids. Germline CDR1 reads MGHDK; CDR2 reads SYGVNS. V lost 2 bases to trimming and J lost 7 bases, with 15 bases between them. This CDR3 is CASSEGRTVFNEQFF. CDR3 nucleotide sequence: TGTGCCAGCAGTGAAGGTAGGACAGTGTTTAATGAGCAGTTCTTC. Full variable domain (rest looked up from reference TRBV25-1 and TRBJ2-1): EADIYQTPRYLVIGTGKKITLECSQTMGHDKMYWYQQDPGMELHLIHYSYGVNSTEKGDLSSESTVSRIRTEHFPLTLESARPSHTSQYLCASSEGRTVFNEQFFGPGTRLTVL.

The chain is built from TRBV4-1 and TRBJ2-5; maybe TRBD2 (5 bases). Germline V gives CDR1 MGHRA, CDR2 YSYEKL. Deletions cut 2 bases from V and 1 base from J, with 11 bases between. This CDR3 is built from 15 residues. The CDR3 loop is CASSQQRLSQETQYF. CDR3 DNA: TGCGCCAGCAGCCAACAACGACTATCCCAAGAGACCCAGTACTTC.

The rearrangement joins TRBV27 to TRBJ1-1; no reliable D call. Trimming removed 6 bases at V and 1 base at J, with 15 bases between. There are 15 residues in the CDR3. CDR1 is MNHEY, CDR2 SMNVEV, per germline (reference sequence). CDR3 sequence (DNA): TGTGCCAGCAGCTCCGGAGGTTTCAGGAACACTGAAGCTTTCTTT. It encodes CASSSGGFRNTEAFF.

This clone has just one count. This chain connects TRBV19 to TRBJ2-7; 8 nucleotides align to TRBD2. The J segment lost 5 bases and the V segment lost 4 bases, leaving 7 bases of the junction unmatched. Germline V lookup: CDR1 LNHDA, CDR2 SQIVND (reference sequence). The CDR3 spans 14 residues. The CDR3, as DNA: TGTGCCAGTAGTAAGGAGCGGGAGTTAGACGAGCAGTACTTC. Its translation: CASSKERELDEQYF.

This chain joins TRBV19 and TRBJ2-1; 9 bases are shared with TRBD1. CDR3 length: 15 amino acids. Germline V lookup: CDR1 LNHDA, CDR2 SQIVND (reference sequence). The junction had 8 bases not matched to a gene; V was cut back by 10 bases and J by 1 base. The CDR3 is CATQRDRASYNEQFF. The DNA of the CDR3 is TGTGCCACCCAGCGGGACAGGGCTTCCTACAATGAGCAGTTCTTC.

This rearrangement joins TRBV7-9 to TRBJ2-7; TRBD2 matches 9 bases. Germline assignment: CDR1 SEHNR and CDR2 FQNEAQ (reference sequence). The V gene end was trimmed by 1 base and the J gene end by 2 bases; junction bases not matched to a gene: 12. The CDR3 totals 18 residues. The CDR3 here is CASSLEPPGLAGTYEQYV. In DNA form, the CDR3 reads TGTGCCAGCAGCTTAGAACCCCCAGGTCTAGCGGGAACCTACGAGCAGTACGTC.

The chain carries TRBV11-3 and TRBJ1-1; no clear D gene. The CDR3 is made up of 16 amino acids. Trimming removed 1 base from V and 0 bases from J, with 12 bases in between. The V gene's germline CDR1 is SGHNT and CDR2 YENEEA. In DNA form, the CDR3 reads TGTGCCAGCAGCTTAGTGACCGACAACTTGAACACTGAAGCTTTCTTT. Its translation: CASSLVTDNLNTEAFF.

The rearrangement links TRBV5-6 to TRBJ1-1, with D possibly matching TRBD1 (6 bases). The germline V gene encodes CDR1 SGHDT and CDR2 YYEEEE. Trimming stripped 2 bases from V and 7 bases from J, with 15 bases between. The CDR3 totals 14 residues. The CDR3, as DNA: TGTGCCAGCAGCTTTCTAACAGGGTCACTTGAAGCTTTCTTT. This sequence encodes CASSFLTGSLEAFF.

The rearrangement joins TRBV19 to TRBJ2-7; D ambiguous. The length of the CDR3 is 13 residues. Trimming shortened V by 3 bases and J by 3 bases, and 9 bases separated the two germline ends. Germline V lookup: CDR1 LNHDA, CDR2 SQIVND (reference sequence). CDR3 DNA sequence: TGTGCCAGTAGTATCGTGGCAGACTACGAGCAGTACTTC. As protein: CASSIVADYEQYF.

This clone was seen only once. This chain connects TRBV3-1 (or the pseudogene TRBV3-2) to TRBJ2-3; possible D gene TRBD2, 6 bases. The CDR3 loop spans 13 amino acids. The V end was cut by 2 bases, the J end by 14 bases, with 17 bases between. CDR1 and CDR2 (germline): LGHDT, YNNKEL (reference sequence). The CDR3 DNA sequence: TGTGCCAGCAGCCAACGGGACGGGGGATATCGGTATTTT. This sequence encodes CASSQRDGGYRYF.

The DNA for the CDR3 is TGTGCCAGCAGCTTAGCAACAGATACGCAGTATTTT. Its protein product is CASSLATDTQYF. The chain combines TRBV11-3 with TRBJ2-3, with D hard to call. Deletions cut 1 base from V and 3 bases from J, with 2 bases between. Germline V gene data show CDR1 as SGHNT and CDR2 as YENEEA. The CDR3 covers 12 residues.

This clone has only one observation. The gene calls are TRBV2 and TRBJ2-2; D uncertain. The CDR3 is 12 amino acids. The germline gives CDR1 SNHLY, CDR2 FYNNEI. The V end lost 3 bases, the J end lost 7 bases, and 6 bases lay between the germline ends. CDR3 bases: TGTGCCAGCAGTGACACTGGCGGGGAGCTGTTTTTT. The encoded protein is CASSDTGGELFF.

The chain uses TRBV5-5 and TRBJ1-5, with 8 bases lining up with TRBD1. This CDR3 comprises 15 residues. V shed 4 bases and J 5 bases; nucleotides not matched to a gene: 8. Germline-derived CDR1 and CDR2 are SGHKS and YYEKEE (reference sequence). As DNA, the CDR3 is TGTGCCAGCAGCAGCGCAGGGGGCAGCGATCAGCCCCAGCATTTT. It codes for CASSSAGGSDQPQHF.

CDR3 DNA: TGTGCCAGCAGTTTAAGTACTTTCGAGCAGTACTTC. It codes for CASSLSTFEQYF. The chain joins TRBV12-3 or TRBV12-4 to TRBJ2-7; no clear D. The length of the CDR3 is 12 residues. V lost 2 bases and J 6 bases, leaving 8 bases between the germline ends.

This chain's CDR3 is CAWSVPGGYGYTF. The CDR3 DNA sequence: TGTGCCTGGAGTGTACCGGGAGGGTATGGCTACACCTTC. This chain joins TRBV30 and TRBJ1-2; D gene ambiguous. Germline V CDR1 and CDR2: GTSNPN, SVGIG (reference sequence). Trimming shortened V by 0 bases and J by 5 bases, and 10 bases separated the two germline ends. The CDR3 consists of 13 residues. The full variable domain, with the rest looked up from reference TRBV30 and TRBJ1-2, is SQTIHQWPATLVQPVGSPLSLECTVEGTSNPNLYWYRQAAGRGLQLLFYSVGIGQISSEVPQNLSASRPQDRQFILSSKKLLLSDSGFYLCAWSVPGGYGYTFGSGTRLTVV.

V is TRBV6-5 and J is TRBJ1-2; 7 nucleotides match TRBD1. Germline CDR1 is MNHEY and CDR2 is SVGAGI. With 9 bases clipped from V and 2 bases from J, the junction kept 3 bases outside the gene matches. The CDR3 extends over 12 amino acids. Here the CDR3 reads CASVTGNYGYTF. In DNA, the CDR3 is TGTGCCAGTGTGACAGGGAACTATGGCTACACCTTC.

This sequence joins TRBV10-2 and TRBJ2-7; maybe TRBD2 (5 bases). The CDR3 consists of 15 residues. CDR1 is WSHSY, CDR2 SAAADI, per germline. Trimming removed 6 bases at V and 0 bases at J, with 15 bases between. CDR3 sequence reads: CASSVASVSSYEQYF. For the CDR3, the DNA is TGCGCCAGCAGCGTAGCGAGCGTGAGCTCCTACGAGCAGTACTTC.

This chain connects TRBV9 to TRBJ2-6; D unclear. This CDR3 comprises 16 residues. V lost 0 bases and J 2 bases, leaving 9 bases between the germline ends. Per the germline V gene, CDR1 is SGDLS and CDR2 is YYNGEE. This CDR3 reads CASSVGGLTGANVLTF. The CDR3 coding sequence is TGTGCCAGCAGCGTAGGAGGTCTGACTGGGGCCAACGTCCTGACTTTC.

This chain joins TRBV7-2 and TRBJ2-7; perhaps TRBD2 as D (6 bases). Germline CDR1 and CDR2: SGHTA and FQGNSA. V dropped 3 bases and J dropped 0 bases, with 6 bases sitting between them. The CDR3 runs to 13 residues. CDR3: CASSFGSSYEQYF. In DNA form, the CDR3 reads TGTGCCAGCAGCTTCGGGAGCTCCTACGAGCAGTACTTC.

This chain connects TRBV28 to TRBJ1-5, with a tentative D call TRBD1 (5 bases). Deletions cut 6 bases from V and 7 bases from J, with 16 bases between. CDR1 and CDR2 (germline): MDHEN, SYDVKM. The CDR3 loop spans 14 amino acids. DNA for the CDR3: TGTGCCAGCAGCCCGGGGGGGGACGGCCAGCCCCAGCATTTT. Translated, it gives CASSPGGDGQPQHF.

This chain connects TRBV20-1 to TRBJ2-1; TRBD2 matches at 8 bases. V was clipped by 3 bases and J by 9 bases; unmatched bases: 10. Germline CDR1 is DFQATT and CDR2 is SNEGSKA (reference sequence). The CDR3 length is 14 residues. In DNA, the CDR3 is TGCAGTGCTAGTATGGGACTAGAGGAGTTTGAGCAGTTCTTC. Protein product: CSASMGLEEFEQFF.

The genes are TRBV7-9 and TRBJ2-3; TRBD2 is a possible D gene (5 bases). CDR1 SEHNR and CDR2 FQNEAQ come from the germline V gene (reference sequence). CDR3 length equals 15 residues. V lost 2 bases and J lost 4, with 13 bases in between. In DNA, the CDR3 is TGTGCCAGCAGCTTATTCGACAACGGGGCAGATACGCAGTATTTT. As protein: CASSLFDNGADTQYF.

The gene calls are TRBV5-1 and TRBJ1-1; tentative D call: TRBD1 (5 bases). V lost 0 bases and J 3 bases, leaving 12 bases between the germline ends. The CDR3 is 15 amino acids. From germline, CDR1 is SGHRS and CDR2 YFSETQ. CDR3 bases: TGCGCCAGCAGCTTGGGTGCGGGGGGGTACACTGAAGCTTTCTTT. Encoded protein: CASSLGAGGYTEAFF. Drawing the rest from reference TRBV5-1 and TRBJ1-1, the complete variable domain is KAGVTQTPRYLIKTRGQQVTLSCSPISGHRSVSWYQQTPGQGLQFLFEYFSETQRNKGNFPGRFSGRQFSNSRSEMNVSTLELGDSALYLCASSLGAGGYTEAFFGQGTRLTVV.